This TCR beta chain is from a study of sequential checkpoint blockade in melanoma. This clone was detected only a few times. Produced via immunoSEQ multiplex PCR; TCRdb's table is partial and in-frame only. The sample yields around 490 clones, about 25% seen once. V gave up 3 bases and J gave up 7 bases, with 10 bases separating them. The germline V gene encodes CDR1 GTSNPN and CDR2 SVGIG (reference sequence). The CDR3 spans 13 residues. As for treatment: randomized to nivolumab then ipilimumab (arm A) or the reverse (arm B). The chain couples TRBV30 to TRBJ1-6; weak D call: TRBD1 (5 bases). The sequence derives from a human donor with melanoma. The sequenced sample was tumor tissue (inferred from file names), obtained from a patient given nivolumab and ipilimumab in sequence. CDR3 bases: TGTGCCTGGAGCAGGGCTTACAATTCACCCCTCCACTTT. Protein sequence: CAWSRAYNSPLHF.